The subject of this entry is one T cell receptor beta chain. This receptor's antigen is unknown. No base-level quality is on record; no much larger clone is a single base apart. These data are taken from a study of cytomegalovirus exposure and HLA in healthy donors listed by TCRdb under 2017. Context from the whole study: An earlier analysis of several hundred of the donors reported under 300 Gb of sequence data and 95 million to 120 million unique TCR beta sequences obtained from roughly 180 million T cells. An early release covering approximately 600 HLA-typed donors comprised approximately 300 gigabases of sequencing data and 65 million to 100 million unique TCR sequences. Of the approximately 400 genotyped donors, roughly 80% were placed in the genetic ancestry cluster associated with self-reported Caucasian donors. The study aimed to test whether signatures of past pathogen exposure could be identified by cataloging public T cell receptors. The study profiled the T cell repertoires of under 850 subjects by immunosequencing and related them to cytomegalovirus serostatus. In addition to the first cohort of 500 to 850 subjects, a separate validation cohort of over 90 different subjects was used. The study combined high-throughput TCR immunosequencing, statistical association of individual TCRs with disease status, and machine learning to predict cytomegalovirus infection status. To study patterns of TCR occurrence, a later analysis re-analyzed previously published TCR beta repertoires from hundreds of donors and added high-resolution HLA genotyping. In the later analysis, no new phenotypic data were used to find candidate immune exposures; instead, reliance was placed on TCR beta sequences and their occurrence across donors. In an earlier analysis of over 550 of the donors, high-throughput TCR beta sequencing was used to judge whether each TCR beta V gene segment behaved as functional or pseudogenic. Donor age, sex, ethnicity and CMV serostatus were compiled alongside the repertoire data. Genome-wide SNP genotypes for about 60% of the roughly 700 donors were used in a later genetic analysis, which treated that subset as a discovery cohort. All discovery cohort repertoires had been generated on a single sequencing platform. Class I and class II HLA loci were covered by the typing at four-digit resolution. Typing coverage differed by locus: A, B, C, DRB1 and DQB1 were typed in roughly 629-630 donors, DQA1 in about 560, DPA1 in approximately 610, and DPB1 in around 490. About five DR-DQ haplotypes were treated as single units for association and clustering because of strong linkage in the cohort. Across some 400 genotyped donors of the cohort, an average of roughly 230,000 unique TCR beta nucleotide sequences per donor were sequenced, and about a sixth of those sequences were non-productive. Beyond this particular receptor, the publication reports: Some IMGT-functional V segments, including TRBV6-2 and TRBV6-3, could not be told apart with the 87-base-pair reads, so those segments were excluded. An association between a missense DCLRE1C variant and V-gene and J-gene trimming of TCR beta chains was found in a later genetic analysis and replicated in an independent cohort. Specific HLA alleles were associated with roughly 16,000 TCR beta sequences at a false discovery rate of 0.05 in a later analysis. Most CMV-associated TCR beta chains appeared to be HLA-restricted in a later analysis, and the HLA associations seemed to be driven largely by CMV exposure. A later analysis found that TCR association rates varied across HLA loci, with DRB1 alleles showing the most associated TCRs and HLA-C alleles the fewest. Linkage disequilibrium might explain the correlated functional status among segregating V segments, but an unknown experimental factor could not be excluded. A further reported finding was that TCR beta sequences accurately predicted the HLA-A and HLA-B alleles for most subjects in the first cohort. According to the authors, the approach could potentially be generalized to other disease states and immunological phenotypes. Compared with the 666-donor mean, donors in an Asian-associated ancestry cluster had fewer N-insertions in productive TCRs, according to a later genetic analysis. The only immune exposure information available for the cohort was CMV serostatus. Only TCR beta chains were sequenced in this cohort, and the absence of alpha or paired-chain data limited detectable features. The study gave a list of about 150 TCR beta chains associated with cytomegalovirus. A later analysis found that HLA-associated TCR beta chains were more clonally expanded and had lower generation probabilities than equally common non-associated chains. Most TCR sequences were seen in very few donors, while some public TCRs were found in many individuals. In a later analysis, several top co-occurrence clusters were reported to appear linked to parvovirus B19, influenza, CMV and Epstein-Barr virus. Some 15 rarely observed V segments, including chromosome 9 orphons, were excluded from the earlier analysis of almost 600 of the donors because counts were too low. Cytomegalovirus status was reported to be diagnosed by the classifier with high specificity and sensitivity in both the original and validation cohorts. Three of the identified cytomegalovirus-associated TCR beta chains were confirmed in vitro to be specific for cytomegalovirus antigens. Because HLA typing was unavailable for some donors at each locus, only the typed subset was used in association tests. When HLA alleles, especially DR and DQ, strongly co-occurred, TCR associations were difficult to assign to individual alleles. A cluster of highly shared sequence variants was judged likely to represent a technical artifact of the sequencing pipeline. In an earlier analysis of some 500 of the donors, most TCR beta V segments were observed in productive rearrangements about 87% or about 30% of the time, broadly matching IMGT annotations. Roughly uniform sequencing depth across donors was assumed in presence/absence analyses, although this assumption may not hold.

Receptor amplification or capture employed the immunoSEQ multiplex PCR assay. For the multiplex PCR, a mixture combining 60 forward primers for TCR Vbeta segments and 13 reverse primers for TCR Jbeta segments was used. The CDR3 region of rearranged TCR beta genes was amplified from genomic DNA by a multiplex PCR assay. The Illumina HiSeq System was used to sequence the amplified TCR beta libraries as 87-base-pair reads. The published analysis was carried out like this. Across the 500 to 700 repertoires, a later analysis counted approximately 83 million unique TCR beta chains, 9.5 million to 13 million of which were shared by at least two donors. To remove PCR and sequencing errors, raw reads were error-corrected and collapsed into unique sequences using a nearest-neighbor algorithm that merged closely related sequences. CDR3 sequences were aligned to IMGT reference sequences to assign V, D and J gene segments. Each retained sequence needed at least a six-nucleotide match to both a V gene segment and a J gene segment. A rearrangement was called productive if the CDR3 had no stop codons and remained in frame with V and J, and every other rearrangement was called non-productive. Following IMGT convention, CDR3 was defined as the stretch from the second conserved V-encoded cysteine up to the conserved J-encoded phenylalanine. Sequences without an unambiguous match to a single V gene segment were excluded from the earlier analysis of about 600 of the donors. In an earlier analysis of approximately 590 of the donors, a V segment was called functional when productive rearrangements were above 56.7%, and segregating when the standard deviation between donors exceeded 5%. A statistical classification framework was developed to diagnose cytomegalovirus status using the catalog of TCR beta chain sequences. In a later analysis, V and J genes were assigned by comparing TCR nucleotide sequences against IMGT/GENE-DB human TR gene sequences. A later analysis assigned CDR3 sequences and most-parsimonious VDJ recombination scenarios with the TCRdist pipeline. In a later analysis, each TCR beta chain was defined by its CDR3 amino acid sequence together with its V-gene family, and reads without a unique V-gene family were excluded. To address suspected cross-contamination and a sequencing artifact, a later analysis removed a few hundred highly shared, low-generation-probability nucleotide sequences. A later analysis calculated a clonal expansion index for each public chain from normalized within-repertoire ranks of inferred template counts. In a later analysis, generation probabilities were computed with a VDJ recombination model fitted to out-of-frame rearrangements, and the resulting probabilities were checked against IGoR. Hypergeometric tests were used in a later analysis to score TCR-TCR, TCR-HLA and TCR-CMV co-occurrence, with a repertoire-size bias correction applied to the TCR pairs. A later analysis estimated false discovery rates by permuting HLA or CMV assignments 20 times. In a later analysis, co-occurring TCRs were grouped with DBSCAN, and TCRdist sequence similarity was added when clustering was performed within HLA-allele-positive subsets. Repertoires with fewer than 30,000 or more than 120,000 public chains, plus five repertoires with anomalous nucleotide sharing, were excluded from co-occurrence clustering. TCRdb took this table from immuneACCESS and kept in-frame rearrangements with V and J called. Such tables lack part of the clones; where checked against another copy, unresolved V genes explain under half of the gap, and the rest is unexplained. That table is the source of V, J and clone size, and D and trimming were worked out from the DNA. The sample table shows more than 90,000 clones, and 76% are seen once. The ten largest clones take up 4.1% of the sample.

The cohort comprised around 700 healthy bone marrow donors. Cohort members were all nominally healthy when sampled, although unrecorded immune exposures were likely present. The donor was CMV seronegative and belonged to the group of 350 to 400 seronegative cohort members. A peripheral blood sample was collected from each donor, and TCR beta sequencing was performed on peripheral blood mononuclear cells. Genomic DNA extraction from the blood cell samples was performed with the Qiagen DNeasy Blood Extraction Kit. CDR1 is given as KGHSH and CDR2 as LQKENI, both from the germline V gene. The CDR3 sequence holds 15 residues, the cysteine and phenylalanine included. Of all the DNA, just the CDR3 is kept, 45 bases in frame from base 1. V lost 3 bases and J lost 0 bases; the stretch between them is 9 bases long.

Sequenced material: PBMCs. This TCR was sampled from a man aged 40-49 years in good health and CMV-seronegative. The chain is encoded by TRBV18 joined to TRBJ1-3; TRBD1 might be the D gene, on 5 matching bases. The sequenced DNA: TGTGCCAGCTCACCGAACAGGAGCTCTGGAAACACCATATATTTT. This is translated as CASSPNRSSGNTIYF.